This T cell receptor beta chain emerged from a study of long-term antiretroviral therapy in people with HIV. The CDR3 totals 14 residues. Germline CDR1 reads SGHNT; CDR2 reads YYREEE (reference sequence). V lost 7 bases and J 0 bases, leaving 10 bases between the germline ends. Only one count was recorded for this clone. Researchers ran immunoSEQ v3.0 at survey level. Sequencing used immunoSEQ multiplex PCR; TCRdb keeps in-frame clones, though not all of them. This table holds 40,000 or so clones, roughly 80% found once. The sequence was obtained from a man aged 18 to 30 with HIV. V gene TRBV5-4 combines with J gene TRBJ2-2; no clear D gene. This specimen consisted of unsorted PBMCs, obtained 0.3 years after starting antiretroviral therapy. CDR3 in DNA: TGTGCCAGCGCGATGATCACGAACACCGGGGAGCTGTTTTTT. Translating it yields CASAMITNTGELFF. Filled out from reference TRBV5-4 and TRBJ2-2, the complete variable domain reads ETGVTQSPTHLIKTRGQQVTLRCSSQSGHNTVSWYQQALGQGPQFIFQYYREEENGRGNFPPRFSGLQFPNYSSELNVNALELDDSALYLCASAMITNTGELFFGEGSRLTVL.